This section outlines one TCR beta chain sequence together with its context. Its matching antigen is unknown. Other DNA sequences of this sample code for an identical CDR3. Germline loops: CDR1 SGHRS, CDR2 YFSETQ. The CDR3 consists of 14 residues. The ends lost 3 bases at V and 6 bases at J; junction bases unmatched: 4. This sample is part of a study of long-term antiretroviral therapy in people with HIV. Overall study findings and caveats: For ART adherence, viral resistance and therapy changes, no data were available. Post-ART diversity increased but stayed below transplant donor controls.

A v3.0 immunoSEQ assay was performed at survey level. Sequenced by immunoSEQ multiplex PCR; TCRdb stores in-frame clones only, minus some. This sample carries 15,000 to 20,000 clones, 85% to 90% of them seen once, and the ten largest clones take around 12%. Two or more post-ART PBMC samples, plus at least one pre-ART sample, were available for each donor. The chain links TRBV5-1 to TRBJ2-7; 12 bases map to TRBD1. The source is a man aged 45-65 years with HIV. The material was unsorted PBMCs, obtained 0.7 years before starting antiretroviral therapy. The CDR3, as DNA: TGCGCCAGCAGCTCAGGGACAGGGGGCTTCGAGCAGTACTTC. It specifies CASSSGTGGFEQYF.